The 6 T cell receptor beta chains below come from one sample, sequenced in a study of cytomegalovirus exposure and HLA in healthy donors. PCR primers comprised 60 Vbeta and 13 Jbeta primers. Produced via immunoSEQ multiplex PCR; TCRdb's table is partial and in-frame only. The sample lists about 140,000 clones; around 57% were seen once. Sequences were obtained from PBMCs. The receptors originated from a male donor in good health and CMV-seronegative.

The table lists this clone with a count of one. The chain combines TRBV11-2 with TRBJ1-1; TRBD1 aligns across 10 bases. The CDR3 sequence is 13 residues long. Germline V lookup: CDR1 SGHAT, CDR2 FQNNGV. V gave up 6 bases and J gave up 6 bases; unmatched junction bases: 4. CDR3 sequence: CASSQDRGSEAFF. CDR3 nucleotides: TGTGCCAGCAGTCAGGACAGGGGGTCTGAAGCTTTCTTT.

To note about this clone: A junction boundary mismatches the germline segment, possibly from a read error. V and J are TRBV7-2 and TRBJ2-7, with D maybe TRBD1 (6 bases). Germline-derived CDR1 and CDR2 are SGHTA and FQGNSA. CDR3 size: 12 residues. CDR3 bases: TGTGCCAGCGGCTTCTTACAGGGAGCGCAGTACTTC. This encodes CASGFLQGAQYF.

This clone has just a few counts. The V gene is TRBV27, the J gene TRBJ2-2, with a tentative D call TRBD1 (6 bases). Trimming left V 0 bases short and J 6 bases short, with 8 bases between. CDR3 length: 14 amino acids. Germline-derived CDR1 and CDR2 are MNHEY and SMNVEV (reference sequence). The CDR3 protein is CASSLSKGAGELFF. The CDR3 nucleotides are TGTGCCAGCAGTTTATCGAAGGGGGCCGGGGAGCTGTTTTTT.

This rearrangement joins TRBV6-1 to TRBJ2-5; 10 bases align to TRBD1. Near its end, the DNA agrees better with TRBJ2-7, so the J call may be wrong. Germline loops: CDR1 MNHNS, CDR2 SASEGT. This CDR3 contains 14 residues. CDR3 protein: CASSRDRGLYEQYF. CDR3 in DNA: TGTGCCAGCAGCCGGGACAGGGGCCTCTACGAGCAGTACTTC.

The J gene is TRBJ1-4, the V gene TRBV11-2; TRBD1 matches 8 bases. This CDR3 comprises 16 residues. V lost 5 bases, J lost 6 bases, and 11 bases stayed unmatched. Germline CDR1 SGHAT, CDR2 FQNNGV. The CDR3 loop is CASSQGVGRGHEKLFF. CDR3 nucleotide sequence: TGTGCCAGCAGCCAGGGGGTGGGCAGGGGGCATGAAAAACTGTTTTTT.

This clone has a handful of counts. The chain is built from TRBV6-1 and TRBJ2-7; 9 bases are shared with TRBD1. Germline values: CDR1 MNHNS, CDR2 SASEGT. The J segment lost 6 bases and the V segment lost 4 bases, leaving 4 bases of the junction unmatched. The CDR3 runs 13 residues. CDR3 DNA: TGTGCCAGCAGTGCCTTGACAGGGGGCGAGCAGTACTTC. Amino acids: CASSALTGGEQYF.